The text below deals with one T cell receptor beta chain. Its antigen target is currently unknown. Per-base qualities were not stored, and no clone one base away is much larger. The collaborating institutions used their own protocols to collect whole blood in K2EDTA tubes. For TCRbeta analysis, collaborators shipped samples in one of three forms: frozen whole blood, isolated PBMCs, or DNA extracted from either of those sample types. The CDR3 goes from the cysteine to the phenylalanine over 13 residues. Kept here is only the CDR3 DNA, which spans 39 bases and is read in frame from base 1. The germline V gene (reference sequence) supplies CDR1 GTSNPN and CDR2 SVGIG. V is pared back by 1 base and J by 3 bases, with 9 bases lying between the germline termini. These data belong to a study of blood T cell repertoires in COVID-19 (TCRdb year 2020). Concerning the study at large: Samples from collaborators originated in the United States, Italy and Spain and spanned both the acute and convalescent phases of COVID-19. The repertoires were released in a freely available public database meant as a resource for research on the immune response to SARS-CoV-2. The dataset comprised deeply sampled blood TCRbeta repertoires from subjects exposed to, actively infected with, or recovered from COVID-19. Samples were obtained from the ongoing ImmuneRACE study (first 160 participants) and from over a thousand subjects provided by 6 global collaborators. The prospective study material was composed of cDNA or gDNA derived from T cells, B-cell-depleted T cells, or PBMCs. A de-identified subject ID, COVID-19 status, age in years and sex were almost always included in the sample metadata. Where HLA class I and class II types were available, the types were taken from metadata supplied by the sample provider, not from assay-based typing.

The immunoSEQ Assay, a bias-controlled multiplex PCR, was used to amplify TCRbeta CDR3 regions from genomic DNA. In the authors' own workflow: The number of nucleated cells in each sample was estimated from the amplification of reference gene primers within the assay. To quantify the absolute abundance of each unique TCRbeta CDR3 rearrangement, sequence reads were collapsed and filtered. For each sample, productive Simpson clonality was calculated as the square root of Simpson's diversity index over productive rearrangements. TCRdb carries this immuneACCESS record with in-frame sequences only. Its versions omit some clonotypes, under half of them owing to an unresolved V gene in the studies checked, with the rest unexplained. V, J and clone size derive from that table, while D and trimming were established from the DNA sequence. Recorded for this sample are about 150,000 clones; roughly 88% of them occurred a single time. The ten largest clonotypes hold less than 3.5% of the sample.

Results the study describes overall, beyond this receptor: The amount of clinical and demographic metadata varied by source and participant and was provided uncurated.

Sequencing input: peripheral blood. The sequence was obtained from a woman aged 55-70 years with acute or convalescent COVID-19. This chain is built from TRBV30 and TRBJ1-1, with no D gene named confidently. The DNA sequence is TGTGCCTGGAGTGGCCAGGTTGACACTGAAGCTTTCTTT. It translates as CAWSGQVDTEAFF.